The 7 T cell receptor beta chains listed next were all sequenced from one sample in a study of cytomegalovirus exposure and HLA in healthy donors. Researchers ran the PCR with 60 Vbeta and 13 Jbeta primers. Some clones are missing from TCRdb's copy, which holds only in-frame ones; the method was immunoSEQ multiplex PCR. The repertoire includes roughly 150,000 clones, roughly 70% of them detected once, and about 4.9% sits in the top ten. The sample was PBMCs. Receptors were obtained from a young woman in good health and CMV-seropositive.

The gene calls are TRBV19 and TRBJ1-2, with D perhaps TRBD1 (5 bases). The CDR3 loop spans 12 amino acids. CDR1 is LNHDA, CDR2 SQIVND, per germline (reference sequence). V shed 5 bases and J shed 7 bases, with 11 bases lying between them. CDR3 bases: TGTGCCAGTAGTCAGGGCCTGGGTGGCTACACCTTC. Translated, it gives CASSQGLGGYTF. The full variable domain, with the rest looked up from reference TRBV19 and TRBJ1-2, is DGGITQSPKYLFRKEGQNVTLSCEQNLNHDAMYWYRQDPGQGLRLIYYSQIVNDFQKGDIAEGYSVSREKKESFPLTVTSAQKNPTAFYLCASSQGLGGYTFGSGTRLTVV.

The chain carries TRBV7-9 and TRBJ2-1; D remains unclear. Trimming stripped 7 bases from V and 1 base from J, with 14 bases between. The CDR3 contains 15 residues. Germline values: CDR1 SEHNR, CDR2 FQNEAQ (reference sequence). Here the CDR3 DNA reads TGTGCCAGCATCCCAGACTCGATTTCCTACAATGAGCAGTTCTTC. Translated, it gives CASIPDSISYNEQFF.

The rearrangement joins TRBV6-1 to TRBJ2-5; D gene ambiguous. The CDR3 spans 12 residues. Germline CDR1 is MNHNS and CDR2 is SASEGT. The germline V and J ends were trimmed by 3 bases and 9 bases, with 11 bases remaining between them. The CDR3 region is CASSDFFSAQYF. In DNA, the CDR3 is TGTGCCAGCAGTGACTTTTTTAGTGCCCAGTACTTC.

This rearrangement joins TRBV27 to TRBJ2-7, with D maybe TRBD1 (5 bases). The germline V and J ends were trimmed by 3 bases and 2 bases, with 8 bases remaining between them. There are 13 residues in the CDR3. Germline V CDR1 and CDR2: MNHEY, SMNVEV (reference sequence). The CDR3 spells CASSFQGTYEQYF. Written as DNA, the CDR3 is TGTGCCAGCAGTTTCCAGGGAACCTACGAGCAGTACTTC.

The J gene is TRBJ1-1, the V gene TRBV7-2; TRBD1 agrees at 8 bases. J was trimmed by 3 bases and V by 5 bases; bases with no gene match: 5. CDR3 length: 14 residues. The germline V gene encodes CDR1 SGHTA and CDR2 FQGNSA. For the CDR3, the DNA is TGTGCCAGCAGCGGACAGGGACCGGACACTGAAGCTTTCTTT. Translated, it gives CASSGQGPDTEAFF.

The gene calls are TRBV27 and TRBJ1-1, with D perhaps matching TRBD1 (6 bases). This CDR3 comprises 13 residues. V lost 5 bases and J 11 bases, leaving 18 bases between the germline ends. Germline V gene sequence: CDR1 MNHEY, CDR2 SMNVEV (reference sequence). The CDR3 region has the DNA TGTGCCAGCAGTACGCGGACAGTCAGGGAGGCTTTCTTT. It translates to CASSTRTVREAFF.

This sequence joins TRBV30 and TRBJ1-5, with D maybe TRBD1 (5 bases). The germline gives CDR1 GTSNPN, CDR2 SVGIG (reference sequence). This CDR3 is 13 amino acids long. Trimming cost V 5 bases and J 5 bases, with 13 bases left between them. CDR3 bases: TGTGCCTGGTCCCGCAGGGTCGATCAGCCCCAGCATTTT. Amino acid sequence: CAWSRRVDQPQHF.